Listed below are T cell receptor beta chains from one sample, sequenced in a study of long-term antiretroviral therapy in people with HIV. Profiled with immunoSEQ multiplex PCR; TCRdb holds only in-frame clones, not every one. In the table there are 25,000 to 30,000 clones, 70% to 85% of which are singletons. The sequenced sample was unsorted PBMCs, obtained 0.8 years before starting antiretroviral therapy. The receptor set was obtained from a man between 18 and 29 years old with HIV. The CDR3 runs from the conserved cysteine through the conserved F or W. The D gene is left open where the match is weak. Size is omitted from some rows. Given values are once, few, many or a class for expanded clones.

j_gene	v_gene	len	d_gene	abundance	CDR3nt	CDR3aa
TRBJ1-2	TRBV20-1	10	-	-	TGCAGTGTGCCGGACTATGGCTACACCTTC	CSVPDYGYTF
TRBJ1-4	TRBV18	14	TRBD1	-	TGTGCCAGCTCACGGACAGGTAATGAAGTGGAACTGTTTTTT	CASSRTGNEVELFF
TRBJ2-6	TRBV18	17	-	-	TGTGCCAGCTCACCACCGTCACAGATCTCTGGGGCCAACGTCCTGACTTTC	CASSPPSQISGANVLTF
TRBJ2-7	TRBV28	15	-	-	TGTGCCAGCAGTCCCGGGGGCGGGAGTCGCAACGAGCAGTACTTC	CASSPGGGSRNEQYF
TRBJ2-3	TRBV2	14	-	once	TGTGCCAGCAGTCGGGCCCAACCCACAGATACGCAGTATTTT	CASSRAQPTDTQYF
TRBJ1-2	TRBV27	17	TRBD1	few	TGTGCCAGCAGTCCCTCTCCCTTGCAGGGGGCCGTTTATGGCTACACCTTC	CASSPSPLQGAVYGYTF
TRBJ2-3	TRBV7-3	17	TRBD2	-	TGTGCCAGCAGCTTAAGTGGGGGGACTAGCGGCACAGATACGCAGTATTTT	CASSLSGGTSGTDTQYF
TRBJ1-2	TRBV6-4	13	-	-	TGTGCCAGCAGTGACTCGAGCTCTGGTGGCTACACCTTC	CASSDSSSGGYTF
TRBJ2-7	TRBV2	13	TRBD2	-	TGTGCCAGCAGTGAAGGGGAGGGCTACGAGCAGTACTTC	CASSEGEGYEQYF
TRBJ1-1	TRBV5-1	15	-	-	TGCGCCAGCAGCTTACAAGCTGGTCTAGGGACTGAAGCTTTCTTT	CASSLQAGLGTEAFF
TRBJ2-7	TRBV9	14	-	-	TGTGCCAGCAGCGTATCCGGACAGAGCTACGAGCAGTACTTC	CASSVSGQSYEQYF